This T cell receptor (beta chain) was profiled in a study of shared clonotypes between healthy human individuals. Study overall: For every donor, three CD4 naive, three CD4 memory, two CD8 naive and one CD8 memory plates were used. Study findings and constraints: Exclusively blood specimens were collected; tissue repertoires likely differ.

Remarks on this clone: Its antigen is not known.

Researchers ran the assay at a deep level. Authors' methods: Junction-only immunoSEQ sequences carried no quality scores, so filtering differed. TCRdb keeps only in-frame clones here, not all; method: immunoSEQ multiplex PCR. The V and J calls and clone size are taken from that table; D and trimming were inferred from the DNA. The sample yields millions of clones, approximately 95% seen once. This TCR was sampled from a man younger than 35 in good health. Some clones in this sample may be carry-over from other donors' samples. What was sequenced was naive CD4+ T cells from PBMCs. Specified subset: CD45RA+ positively selected.

The CDR3 protein is CASRLGGWQETQYF. In DNA form, the CDR3 reads TGTGCCAGCCGACTGGGGGGTTGGCAAGAGACCCAGTACTTC. The gene calls are TRBV6-5 and TRBJ2-5, with TRBD2 as a possible D gene (6 bases). The V gene's germline CDR1 is MNHEY and CDR2 SVGAGI. The V and J ends lost 8 bases and 2 bases respectively, with 15 bases between them. The CDR3 has 14 amino acids.